This T cell receptor (beta chain) was identified during a study of blood T cell repertoires in COVID-19. Whole-study context: The samples span acute and convalescent COVID-19 from the United States, Italy and Spain. In each case, the material was cDNA or gDNA derived from T cells, B-cell-depleted T cells, or PBMCs.

The CDR3 extends over 15 amino acids. V lost 8 bases, J lost 2 bases, and 8 bases stayed unmatched. Germline V gene sequence: CDR1 SGHTA, CDR2 FQGNSA. In its sample, this clone was seen once. Original processing notes: Amplification from reference gene primers served as the basis for estimated nucleated cell counts. Profiled with immunoSEQ multiplex PCR; TCRdb holds only in-frame clones, not every one. The DNA was the basis for D and trimming; V, J and clone size are from that table. The table has 210,000 or so clones, 70% to 90% seen once. Source material: peripheral blood. The sequence was collected from a young man with active or convalescent COVID-19. The genes are TRBV7-2 and TRBJ2-2; 7 bases align to TRBD1. The CDR3 protein is CASGRDRYNTGELFF. The DNA for the CDR3 is TGTGCCAGCGGCCGGGACAGATACAACACCGGGGAGCTGTTTTTT.